These T cell receptor beta chains were read from a single sample in a study of memory CD4+ T cells and cytomegalovirus serostatus. The method was immunoSEQ multiplex PCR; TCRdb's version includes in-frame clones alone and lacks a portion of them. The sample shows tens of thousands of clones, approximately 83% of them seen only once. The specimen sequenced was memory CD4+ T cells from blood. The receptors here all came from an adult in good health and CMV-seronegative. CDR3s include the opening cysteine and the closing phenylalanine or tryptophan. Each record gives: clone size, V gene, D gene, J gene, CDR3 DNA, CDR3 protein. A D gene is named only where the DNA matches it firmly. Some rows mark clone size as missing; the rest say once, few, many or name a class of expanded clone.

abundance: .
v_gene: TRBV7-2
d_gene: .
j_gene: TRBJ2-3
CDR3nt: TGTGCCAGCAGCTTTTTCGGCACAGATACGCAGTATTTT
CDR3aa: CASSFFGTDTQYF

abundance: .
v_gene: TRBV27
d_gene: TRBD1
j_gene: TRBJ2-2
CDR3nt: TGTGCCAGCAGTCAAGGGACAGGGGGAGGCCGGGAGCTGTTTTTT
CDR3aa: CASSQGTGGGRELFF

abundance: .
v_gene: TRBV18
d_gene: TRBD2
j_gene: TRBJ2-2
CDR3nt: TGTGCCAGCTCATCCCTGCCACTAGCGGGGGGAACGAACACCGGGGAGCTGTTTTTT
CDR3aa: CASSSLPLAGGTNTGELFF

abundance: .
v_gene: TRBV5-5
d_gene: TRBD1
j_gene: TRBJ2-7
CDR3nt: TGTGCCAGCAGCTTGGCCCCGGGGACAGGGACCCCCTACGAGCAGTACTTC
CDR3aa: CASSLAPGTGTPYEQYF

abundance: .
v_gene: TRBV7-6
d_gene: .
j_gene: TRBJ1-4
CDR3nt: TGTGCCAGCAGCTTAGCAGGGGGAGAGGATATACTCCTTAATGAAAAACTGTTTTTT
CDR3aa: CASSLAGGEDILLNEKLFF

abundance: few
v_gene: TRBV5-6
d_gene: .
j_gene: TRBJ2-5
CDR3nt: TGTGCCAGCAGCTTAAGACAGGGAGGTCTGGAGACCCAGTACTTC
CDR3aa: CASSLRQGGLETQYF

abundance: .
v_gene: TRBV4-2
d_gene: .
j_gene: TRBJ1-3
CDR3nt: TGTGCCAGCAGCGGAGGACCGTTGATACTCTCTGGAAACACCATATATTTT
CDR3aa: CASSGGPLILSGNTIYF

abundance: .
v_gene: TRBV5-4
d_gene: .
j_gene: TRBJ1-1
CDR3nt: TGTGCCAGCAGCTTGTCCACGGGGGTAGGAACTGAAGCTTTCTTT
CDR3aa: CASSLSTGVGTEAFF

abundance: .
v_gene: TRBV4-3
d_gene: TRBD2
j_gene: TRBJ2-3
CDR3nt: TGCGCCAGCAGCCAAGAACCAGCGGGGGGAGGGGATACGCAGTATTTT
CDR3aa: CASSQEPAGGGDTQYF

abundance: .
v_gene: TRBV5-1
d_gene: .
j_gene: TRBJ2-7
CDR3nt: TGCGCCAGCAGCCAAAACAGGGTAGAGCAGTACTTC
CDR3aa: CASSQNRVEQYF

abundance: .
v_gene: TRBV28
d_gene: .
j_gene: TRBJ2-5
CDR3nt: TGTGCCAGCAGCCAGGGGTACGGGCAGTACTTC
CDR3aa: CASSQGYGQYF

abundance: .
v_gene: TRBV7-2
d_gene: .
j_gene: TRBJ1-2
CDR3nt: TGTGCCAGCAGCTTATCCCCGCAAAATGGCTACACCTTC
CDR3aa: CASSLSPQNGYTF

abundance: .
v_gene: TRBV7-9
d_gene: .
j_gene: TRBJ1-2
CDR3nt: TGTGCCAGCAGCTTATTGGGGGCCACCTATGGCTACACCTTC
CDR3aa: CASSLLGATYGYTF

abundance: .
v_gene: TRBV5-1
d_gene: .
j_gene: TRBJ1-4
CDR3nt: TGCGCCAGCAGCCTAACAGGGTTACTTAATGAAAAACTGTTTTTT
CDR3aa: CASSLTGLLNEKLFF

abundance: once
v_gene: TRBV6-1
d_gene: .
j_gene: TRBJ1-5
CDR3nt: TGTGCCAGCAGTGAGGGCAGAAATAGCAATCAGCCCCAGCATTTT
CDR3aa: CASSEGRNSNQPQHF

abundance: .
v_gene: TRBV28
d_gene: .
j_gene: TRBJ2-1
CDR3nt: TGTGCCAGCAGTTTATCAGGGTATGAGCAGTTCTTC
CDR3aa: CASSLSGYEQFF

abundance: .
v_gene: TRBV5-6
d_gene: .
j_gene: TRBJ1-6
CDR3nt: TGTGCCAGCAGCCCCCAACAGGGCCCCTATAATTCACCCCTCCACTTT
CDR3aa: CASSPQQGPYNSPLHF

abundance: once
v_gene: TRBV28
d_gene: .
j_gene: TRBJ2-7
CDR3nt: TGTGCCAGCAGTTCCGGGACGGGGCTCCGGAGACACTTC
CDR3aa: CASSSGTGLRRHF

abundance: few
v_gene: TRBV19
d_gene: .
j_gene: TRBJ2-2
CDR3nt: TGTGCCAGTACCATGACGAGGGAAATCGGGGAGCTGTTTTTT
CDR3aa: CASTMTREIGELFF

abundance: .
v_gene: TRBV9
d_gene: TRBD1
j_gene: TRBJ1-1
CDR3nt: TGTGCCAGCAGCCCCAGGACAGGGATGAACACTGAAGCTTTCTTT
CDR3aa: CASSPRTGMNTEAFF

abundance: .
v_gene: TRBV5-1
d_gene: .
j_gene: TRBJ1-6
CDR3nt: TGCGCCAGCAGCCCGGGCGTCGGGTCAATTGATTCACCCCTCCACTTT
CDR3aa: CASSPGVGSIDSPLHF

abundance: .
v_gene: TRBV13
d_gene: .
j_gene: TRBJ2-3
CDR3nt: TGTGCCAGCAGCTTAGGGACGGATACGACAGATACGCAGTATTTT
CDR3aa: CASSLGTDTTDTQYF

abundance: medium-sized
v_gene: TRBV29-1
d_gene: TRBD1
j_gene: TRBJ1-4
CDR3nt: TGCAGCGTCGGGACAGGGGCCGAAAAACTGTTTTTT
CDR3aa: CSVGTGAEKLFF

abundance: .
v_gene: TRBV4-1
d_gene: .
j_gene: TRBJ2-5
CDR3nt: TGCGCCAGCAGCCAAGATATGGGGAGCGTACAAGAGACCCAGTACTTC
CDR3aa: CASSQDMGSVQETQYF

abundance: .
v_gene: TRBV2
d_gene: .
j_gene: TRBJ1-6
CDR3nt: TGTGCCAGCTCTACCGACAATTCACCCCTCCACTTT
CDR3aa: CASSTDNSPLHF

abundance: .
v_gene: TRBV4-2
d_gene: TRBD1
j_gene: TRBJ1-5
CDR3nt: TGTGCCAGCAGCCAAGAGGAGACAGGGAGAGGGCCCCAGCATTTT
CDR3aa: CASSQEETGRGPQHF

abundance: .
v_gene: TRBV11-2
d_gene: TRBD1
j_gene: TRBJ1-1
CDR3nt: TGTGCCAGCAGCCACAGACAGGGTGGGGCGAACACTGAAGCTTTCTTT
CDR3aa: CASSHRQGGANTEAFF

abundance: .
v_gene: TRBV7-2
d_gene: .
j_gene: TRBJ1-5
CDR3nt: TGTGCCAGCAGCTTAGTGAAGGGTCGGCCCCAGCATTTT
CDR3aa: CASSLVKGRPQHF

abundance: .
v_gene: TRBV6-1
d_gene: TRBD1
j_gene: TRBJ1-1
CDR3nt: TGTGCCAGCACCGGACAGGGCGGAAACACTGAAGCTTTCTTT
CDR3aa: CASTGQGGNTEAFF

abundance: .
v_gene: TRBV2
d_gene: .
j_gene: TRBJ2-3
CDR3nt: TGTGCCAGCAGTGAAGTCACGGGGGGCAGCACAGATACGCAGTATTTT
CDR3aa: CASSEVTGGSTDTQYF

abundance: .
v_gene: TRBV5-6
d_gene: .
j_gene: TRBJ2-3
CDR3nt: TGTGCCAGCAGCTTGAATGTGGATGTGGTCGACACAGATACGCAGTATTTT
CDR3aa: CASSLNVDVVDTDTQYF

abundance: .
v_gene: TRBV29-1
d_gene: .
j_gene: TRBJ1-2
CDR3nt: TGCAGCGTTAGTGGCCAGAACTATGGCTACACCTTC
CDR3aa: CSVSGQNYGYTF

abundance: .
v_gene: TRBV2
d_gene: .
j_gene: TRBJ2-3
CDR3nt: TGTGCCAGCGTACGGACTCGAAACACAGATACGCAGTATTTT
CDR3aa: CASVRTRNTDTQYF

abundance: .
v_gene: TRBV6-1
d_gene: TRBD2
j_gene: TRBJ2-7
CDR3nt: TGTGCCAGCAGTATTTTCGCGGGGGGTTCCTACGAGCAGTACTTC
CDR3aa: CASSIFAGGSYEQYF

abundance: .
v_gene: TRBV11-1
d_gene: TRBD2
j_gene: TRBJ2-1
CDR3nt: TGTGCCAGCAGCTTAGCCGGGACTAGAAACAATGAGCAGTTCTTC
CDR3aa: CASSLAGTRNNEQFF

abundance: .
v_gene: TRBV4-1
d_gene: .
j_gene: TRBJ1-6
CDR3nt: TGCGCCAGCAGCCAACTAAATATGGGGTGGGTAGGATCACCCCTCCACTTT
CDR3aa: CASSQLNMGWVGSPLHF

abundance: .
v_gene: TRBV27
d_gene: TRBD1
j_gene: TRBJ1-5
CDR3nt: TGTGCCAGCAGTTTATTAGGTGCCCCCAGGGGGAAACAGCCCCAGCATTTT
CDR3aa: CASSLLGAPRGKQPQHF

abundance: .
v_gene: TRBV30
d_gene: .
j_gene: TRBJ1-2
CDR3nt: TGTGCCTGGAGTCCCCAGGGTGAGGGGGGATATGGCTACACCTTC
CDR3aa: CAWSPQGEGGYGYTF

abundance: .
v_gene: TRBV19
d_gene: .
j_gene: TRBJ2-7
CDR3nt: TGTGCCAGTAGTCTCCGTAGCAACGATTACGAGCAGTACTTC
CDR3aa: CASSLRSNDYEQYF

abundance: once
v_gene: TRBV29-1
d_gene: .
j_gene: TRBJ1-1
CDR3nt: TGCAGCGCGCTCAGAAGCGGGAGCACTGAAGCTTTCTTT
CDR3aa: CSALRSGSTEAFF

abundance: once
v_gene: TRBV5-8
d_gene: .
j_gene: TRBJ2-7
CDR3nt: TGTGCCAGCAGCTCCGTCGGTGGCAGGCTATCCTACGAGCAGTACTTC
CDR3aa: CASSSVGGRLSYEQYF

abundance: .
v_gene: TRBV11-2
d_gene: TRBD2
j_gene: TRBJ2-3
CDR3nt: TGTGCCAGCAGCTTATTACTAGCGGGGGGGTCAGATACGCAGTATTTT
CDR3aa: CASSLLLAGGSDTQYF

abundance: once
v_gene: TRBV25-1
d_gene: .
j_gene: TRBJ1-1
CDR3nt: TGTGCCAGCAGGGAGGTTGAAGCTTTCTTT
CDR3aa: CASREVEAFF

abundance: .
v_gene: TRBV2
d_gene: .
j_gene: TRBJ1-2
CDR3nt: TGTGCCAGCAGTGAGGGCTTTAACTATGGCTACACCTTC
CDR3aa: CASSEGFNYGYTF

abundance: once
v_gene: TRBV5-8
d_gene: .
j_gene: TRBJ1-6
CDR3nt: TGTGCCAGCAGCTTGGAGTCAGGGGTCGGATATAATTCACCCCTCCACTTT
CDR3aa: CASSLESGVGYNSPLHF

abundance: .
v_gene: TRBV11-2
d_gene: .
j_gene: TRBJ2-5
CDR3nt: TGTGCCAGCAGCGACCAACTTGAAAAGACCCAGTACTTC
CDR3aa: CASSDQLEKTQYF

abundance: .
v_gene: TRBV5-4
d_gene: .
j_gene: TRBJ1-1
CDR3nt: TGTGCCAGCAGCTTTAAATCGGACACTGAAGCTTTCTTT
CDR3aa: CASSFKSDTEAFF

abundance: few
v_gene: TRBV30
d_gene: TRBD1
j_gene: TRBJ1-1
CDR3nt: TGTGCCTGGGGGAGGGGACAGGGGACTGAAGCTTTCTTT
CDR3aa: CAWGRGQGTEAFF

abundance: .
v_gene: TRBV19
d_gene: TRBD2
j_gene: TRBJ2-1
CDR3nt: TGTGCCAGTAGTATCTCCAGCGGGGGGTCCTACAATGAGCAGTTCTTC
CDR3aa: CASSISSGGSYNEQFF

abundance: .
v_gene: TRBV4-1
d_gene: .
j_gene: TRBJ1-1
CDR3nt: TGCGCCAGCAGCCAATGGGCAGGGACGAACACTGAAGCTTTCTTT
CDR3aa: CASSQWAGTNTEAFF

abundance: .
v_gene: TRBV5-1
d_gene: TRBD2
j_gene: TRBJ2-3
CDR3nt: TGCGCCAGCAGCTTGGCGACTAGCGGAGATACGCAGTATTTT
CDR3aa: CASSLATSGDTQYF